The clone carrying this TCR beta chain has a handful of counts. Its antigen is still unknown. Every donor was a healthy Caucasian. MiXCR, run by TCRdb on the 5' RACE reads, gives a single entry per CDR3 protein. This sample has more than 200,000 distinct CDR3 sequences, with roughly 10% found just once. These data come from a study of identical twins. Whole-study findings and limits: Recombination models fit unrelated individuals' TCR alpha sharing but underestimated twins'.

The CDR3 consists of 17 residues. The chain carries TRBV21-1 and TRBJ2-3. TRBV21-1 is a pseudogene. This clonotype was sampled from a woman in her late teens or twenties in good health. Sequenced input: memory (CD45RO+) T cells sorted from blood. CDR3 sequence: CASSKPKIGASTDTQYF. The CDR3 region has the DNA TGTGCCAGCAGCAAACCCAAGATTGGGGCCAGCACAGATACGCAGTATTTT.